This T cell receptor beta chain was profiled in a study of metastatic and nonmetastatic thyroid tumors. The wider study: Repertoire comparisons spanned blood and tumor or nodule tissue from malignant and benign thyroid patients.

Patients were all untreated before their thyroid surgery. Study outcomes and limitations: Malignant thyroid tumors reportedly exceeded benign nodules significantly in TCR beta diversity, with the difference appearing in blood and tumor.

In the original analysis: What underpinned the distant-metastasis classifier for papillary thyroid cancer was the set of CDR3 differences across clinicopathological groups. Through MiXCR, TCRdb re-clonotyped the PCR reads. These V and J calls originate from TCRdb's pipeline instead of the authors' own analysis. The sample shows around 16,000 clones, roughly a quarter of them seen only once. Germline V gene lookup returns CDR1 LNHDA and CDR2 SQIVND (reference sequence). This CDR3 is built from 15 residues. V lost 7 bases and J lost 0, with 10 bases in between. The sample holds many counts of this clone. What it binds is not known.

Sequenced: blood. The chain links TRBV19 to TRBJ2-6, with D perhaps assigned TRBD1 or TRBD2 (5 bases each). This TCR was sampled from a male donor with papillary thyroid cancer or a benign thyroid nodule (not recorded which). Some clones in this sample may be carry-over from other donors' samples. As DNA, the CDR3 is TGTGCCAGTATCATGGGGGTCTCTGGGGCCAACGTCCTGACTTTC. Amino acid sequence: CASIMGVSGANVLTF.